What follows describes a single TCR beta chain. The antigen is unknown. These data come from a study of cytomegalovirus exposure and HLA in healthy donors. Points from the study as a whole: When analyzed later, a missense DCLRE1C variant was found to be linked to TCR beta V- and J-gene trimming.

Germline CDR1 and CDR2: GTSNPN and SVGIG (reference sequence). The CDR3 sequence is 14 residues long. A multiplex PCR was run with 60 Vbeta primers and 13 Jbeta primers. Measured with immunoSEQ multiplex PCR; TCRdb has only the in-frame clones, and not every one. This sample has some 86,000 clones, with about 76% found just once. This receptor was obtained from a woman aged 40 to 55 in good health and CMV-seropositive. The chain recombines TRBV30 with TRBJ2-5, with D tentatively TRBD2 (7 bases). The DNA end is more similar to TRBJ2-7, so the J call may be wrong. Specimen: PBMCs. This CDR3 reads CAWSRGGGSYEQYF. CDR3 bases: TGTGCCTGGAGTAGGGGGGGCGGCTCCTACGAGCAGTACTTC.